The 19 T cell receptor beta chains in this list originate from one sample, sequenced in a study of glioma-infiltrating T cells. TCR alpha and beta CDR3 regions were amplified from RNA using iRepertoire nested multiplex PCR. Each CDR3 protein gets one entry after TCRdb re-called the multiplex PCR reads with MiXCR. The sample has fewer than 500,000 distinct CDR3 sequences, approximately 42% seen once; the top ten hold 12%. What was sequenced was glioma tissue, nonneoplastic brain tissue, or PBMCs (not recorded which). These receptors were collected from a human donor with low-grade glioma or glioblastoma, undergoing nonglioma brain surgery, or in good health (not recorded which).

The rearrangement links TRBV27 to TRBJ1-3; D remains ambiguous. The CDR3 is 15 amino acids. The germline gives CDR1 MNHEY, CDR2 SMNVEV (reference sequence). V lost 6 bases, J lost 0 bases, and 12 bases lay in between. CDR3 region: CASSTVGYSGNTIYF. CDR3 DNA: TGTGCCAGCAGCACAGTGGGCTACTCTGGAAACACCATATATTTT.

Regarding this clonotype: This sequence may be a read error, since a much larger clone differs from it by one base. The chain employs TRBV19 and TRBJ1-2; 7 bases align to TRBD1. The CDR3 spans 13 residues. The V gene end was trimmed by 4 bases and the J gene end by 5 bases; junction bases not matched to a gene: 4. CDR1 LNHDA and CDR2 SQIVND come from the germline V gene (reference sequence). The CDR3 loop reads CASSKQGFYGYTF. The CDR3, as DNA: TGTGCCAGTAGTAAACAGGGGTTTTATGGCTACACCTTC.

The sample holds a few counts of this clonotype. This chain uses TRBV4-2 with TRBJ2-7, with 8 bases aligning to TRBD2. Per germline, CDR1 LGHNA and CDR2 YNFKEQ. Trimming took 4 bases from V and 1 from J; bases not matched to a gene: 9. This CDR3 contains 16 residues. CDR3 bases: TGTGCCAGCAGCCGCGAACTAGCGGTGGGGTCCTACGAGCAGTACTTC. Translating gives CASSRELAVGSYEQYF.

The chain is built from TRBV28 and TRBJ1-2; 7 bases line up with TRBD1. Germline trimming cut 7 bases from V and 6 bases from J; bases unmatched to any gene: 14. The CDR3 has 15 residues. CDR1 is MDHEN and CDR2 is SYDVKM in the germline V gene. CDR3 bases: TGTGCCAGCACACCTGCACTCCCAGGGGGGGATGGCTACACCTTC. Encoded protein: CASTPALPGGDGYTF.

As concerns this clonotype: A read error may produce the germline difference seen at one junction end. This chain connects TRBV18 to TRBJ2-5, with D hard to call. The CDR3 extends over 14 amino acids. In germline, CDR1 is KGHSH, CDR2 LQKENI. The CDR3 protein is CASSPSRTQETEYF. DNA for the CDR3: TGTGCCAGCTCACCAAGCCGGACCCAAGAGACCGAGTACTTC. Full variable domain (outside the CDR3, taken from reference TRBV18 and TRBJ2-5): NAGVMQNPRHLVRRRGQEARLRCSPMKGHSHVYWYRQLPEEGLKFMVYLQKENIIDESGMPKERFSAEFPKEGPSILRIQQVVRGDSAAYFCASSPSRTQETEYFGPGTRLLVL.

The chain has TRBV7-2 and TRBJ2-1; 8 bases line up with TRBD2. V lost 0 bases, J lost 4 bases, and 5 bases stayed unmatched. CDR1 SGHTA and CDR2 FQGNSA come from the germline V gene. The CDR3 spans 16 residues. The CDR3 DNA reads TGTGCCAGCAGCTTAGCGAGCGGGAGTGTTTACAATGAGCAGTTCTTC. Residues: CASSLASGSVYNEQFF.

As to this clonotype: Compared with germline, one end of the junction differs, possibly owing to a read error. The CDR3 loop is CASSGTGSSTDTRYF. In DNA form, the CDR3 reads TGTGCCAGCAGTGGGACAGGGAGTAGCACAGATACGCGGTATTTT. The chain has TRBV6-1 and TRBJ2-3; 8 nucleotides line up with TRBD1. This CDR3 region has 15 residues. The germline V gene encodes CDR1 MNHNS and CDR2 SASEGT.

This chain links TRBV20-1 with TRBJ2-2; 9 bases map to TRBD2. Germline CDR1 DFQATT, CDR2 SNEGSKA (reference sequence). J was trimmed by 0 bases and V by 4 bases; bases with no gene match: 3. The CDR3 is 15 residues long. CDR3 DNA: TGCAGTGCTACTCTAGCGGGATCGAACACCGGGGAGCTGTTTTTT. Encoded protein: CSATLAGSNTGELFF.

Ten or more counts support this clonotype. The rearrangement links TRBV28 to TRBJ1-1; 8 nucleotides match TRBD1. Germline trimming cut 7 bases from V and 4 bases from J; bases unmatched to any gene: 5. CDR3 length equals 13 residues. CDR1 is MDHEN and CDR2 is SYDVKM in the germline V gene. As DNA, the CDR3 is TGTGCCAGCAATGGACAGGGATTCACTGAAGCTTTCTTT. Translating gives CASNGQGFTEAFF.

This clonotype is a singleton in its sample. The chain combines TRBV20-1 with TRBJ2-5; D is uncertain. V was cut by 6 bases and J by 0 bases, with 17 bases left in between. The germline V gene encodes CDR1 DFQATT and CDR2 SNEGSKA (reference sequence). There are 15 residues in the CDR3. The CDR3 region has the DNA TGCAGTGCCACGCCGGCGGCTTGCTACCAAGAGACCCAGTACTTC. It is translated as CSATPAACYQETQYF.

The chain has TRBV10-3 and TRBJ2-7; 8 nucleotides match TRBD1. The CDR3 loop spans 14 amino acids. The germline gives CDR1 ENHRY, CDR2 SYGVKD. V lost 4 bases to trimming and J lost 6 bases; unmatched junction nucleotides: 8. CDR3 sequence (DNA): TGTGCCATCAGTGCAGGGGGCCAAGGGGTCGAGCAGTACTTC. Residues: CAISAGGQGVEQYF.

The chain joins TRBV4-1 to TRBJ1-3; unclear D gene. The V end was cut by 0 bases, the J end by 0 bases, with 15 bases between. The CDR3 is 18 amino acids. The V gene's germline CDR1 is MGHRA and CDR2 YSYEKL. The chain's CDR3 is CASSQDYRRVPSGNTIYF. The CDR3 DNA sequence: TGCGCCAGCAGCCAAGACTACCGGCGGGTACCCTCTGGAAACACCATATATTTT.

The V gene is TRBV7-9, the J gene TRBJ1-2, with a tentative D call TRBD1 (6 bases). Trimming took 5 bases from V and 8 from J, leaving 15 bases between them. The CDR3 sequence is 13 residues long. The germline V gene encodes CDR1 SEHNR and CDR2 FQNEAQ (reference sequence). The CDR3 loop reads CASSGSQGYGYTF. Here the CDR3 DNA reads TGTGCCAGCAGCGGATCACAGGGATACGGCTACACCTTC.

With regard to this clonotype: The conserved phenylalanine or tryptophan normally closing the CDR3 is absent here, so this likely arose from a read error. The chain has TRBV5-1 and TRBJ2-7, with a possible D match to TRBD1 (5 bases). The CDR3 covers 14 residues. Germline CDR1 and CDR2: SGHRS and YFSETQ. Trimming took off 0 bases at V and 5 bases at J, with 12 bases between the two ends. Here the CDR3 reads CASSLAQEGDEQYL. DNA of the CDR3: TGCGCCAGCAGCTTGGCCCAAGAAGGGGACGAGCAGTACCTC.

The rearrangement joins TRBV24-1 to TRBJ2-1; no definite D call. Trimming cost V 6 bases and J 2 bases, with 10 bases left between them. The CDR3 runs 14 residues. The germline gives CDR1 KGHDR, CDR2 SFDVKD. The CDR3 sequence: CATSMSSTYNEQFF. As DNA, the CDR3 is TGTGCCACCAGTATGAGCTCGACCTACAATGAGCAGTTCTTC.

This clonotype was seen only a few times. The chain has TRBV7-2 and TRBJ2-7; 10 bases align to TRBD2. V lost 5 bases, J lost 3 bases, and 7 bases stayed unmatched. This CDR3 comprises 15 residues. The V gene's germline CDR1 is SGHTA and CDR2 FQGNSA. The CDR3 region has the DNA TGTGCCAGCAGCCTCCGTGGGACTAGCGACTACGAGCAGTACTTC. It codes for CASSLRGTSDYEQYF.

The DNA for the CDR3 is TGTGCCACCACACCAGGGGATAGTTCCGATACGCAGTATTTT. Protein sequence: CATTPGDSSDTQYF. This sequence joins TRBV4-2 and TRBJ2-3; a possible D gene is TRBD1 (6 bases). The germline CDR1 and CDR2 sequences are LGHNA and YNFKEQ. The CDR3 extends over 14 amino acids. Deletions cut 10 bases from V and 6 bases from J, with 20 bases between.

Worth noting for this clonotype: This could be a read error, since a much larger clone is one nucleotide away. The V gene is TRBV28, the J gene TRBJ2-1, with 8 bases matching TRBD2. The CDR3 sequence is 14 residues long. V was clipped by 5 bases and J by 7 bases; unmatched bases: 7. Germline loops: CDR1 MDHEN, CDR2 SYDVKM. The CDR3 protein is CASSLGGDGNEQFF. In nucleotides, the CDR3 is TGTGCCAGCAGTCTCGGGGGGGACGGGAATGAGCAGTTCTTC. The whole variable domain, remainder taken from reference TRBV28 and TRBJ2-1, is DVKVTQSSRYLVKRTGEKVFLECVQDMDHENMFWYRQDPGLGLRLIYFSYDVKMKEKGDIPEGYSVSREKKERFSLILESASTNQTSMYLCASSLGGDGNEQFFGPGTRLTVL.

There are a few counts of this clonotype. The rearrangement joins TRBV19 to TRBJ1-2; unclear D gene. Germline-derived CDR1 and CDR2 are LNHDA and SQIVND (reference sequence). Trimming pared 2 bases from V and 2 bases from J, leaving 12 bases between. CDR3 length: 15 residues. CDR3 nucleotide sequence: TGTGCCAGTAGTATAACGAAGTTGGGCAACTATGGCTACACCTTC. It yields the protein CASSITKLGNYGYTF.